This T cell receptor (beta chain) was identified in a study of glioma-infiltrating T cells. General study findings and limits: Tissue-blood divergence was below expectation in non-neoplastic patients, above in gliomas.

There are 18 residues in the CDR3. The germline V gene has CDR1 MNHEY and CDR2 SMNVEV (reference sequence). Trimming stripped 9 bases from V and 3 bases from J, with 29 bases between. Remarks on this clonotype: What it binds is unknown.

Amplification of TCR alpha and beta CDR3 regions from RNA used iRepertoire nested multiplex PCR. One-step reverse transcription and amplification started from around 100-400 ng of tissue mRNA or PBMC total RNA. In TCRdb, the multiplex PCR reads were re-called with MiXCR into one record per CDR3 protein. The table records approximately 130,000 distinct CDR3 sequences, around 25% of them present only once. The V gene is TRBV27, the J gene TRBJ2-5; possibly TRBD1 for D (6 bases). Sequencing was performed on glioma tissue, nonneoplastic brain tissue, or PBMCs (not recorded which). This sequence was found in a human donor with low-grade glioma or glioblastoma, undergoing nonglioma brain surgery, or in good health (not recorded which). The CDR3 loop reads CASSPTPGDTHRKETQYF. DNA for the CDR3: TGTGCCAGTAGTCCCACCCCCGGGGACACCCACCGAAAAGAGACCCAGTACTTC.